This TCR beta chain was retrieved from a study of shared clonotypes between healthy human individuals. Study summary: A few men and two women, aged 18 to 49, were donors. Whole-study results and caveats: Having only a few donors restricted how much genetic and exposure-history diversity was captured.

The study enrolled healthy HIV-negative adults without recent acute infections or vaccinations as donors. Amplification in unsorted PBMC replicate PCRs started from about 280 ng DNA, which equals 30,000 to 35,000 T cell genomes. The table came from immunoSEQ multiplex PCR; TCRdb's copy has only in-frame clones and leaves some out. The top ten hold approximately 12% of the sample, which has fewer than 600,000 clones, roughly three quarters seen once. Details on this clone: As yet, its antigen is unknown. A much larger clonotype is one base distant, so this may be a read error.

J gave up 6 bases and V 0 bases, and 16 bases lay outside the gene matches. The V gene's germline CDR1 is MGHRA and CDR2 YSYEKL. There are 18 residues in the CDR3. This chain uses TRBV4-1 with TRBJ2-7, with TRBD1 matching over 8 bases. Sequencing was done on a sample of PBMCs. This TCR was sampled from a woman aged 40 to 50 in good health. Some clones in this sample may be carry-over from other donors' samples. The CDR3: CASSQDSTRTGRTVEQYF. CDR3 DNA: TGCGCCAGCAGCCAAGACTCAACCAGGACAGGGAGGACCGTCGAGCAGTACTTC.